This T cell receptor (beta chain) was observed in a study of OX40 agonist ivuxolimab in advanced cancers. Study-wide context: The group had a mean age of roughly 65 years, ranged from about 23 to 85, and was around 86% male. Study-wide results and caveats: There was clonal expansion of CD4+ and CD8+ blood T cells by week 6 at 0.1 to 3.0 mg/kg. Relative to CD4+ cells, CD8+ T cells on average had more expanded clones.

Points on this clone: Its antigen is as yet unknown.

This table comes from immunoSEQ multiplex PCR, and its TCRdb copy is limited to in-frame clones, with some not included. The sample lists around 100,000 clones, roughly 91% occurring once. Blood draws occurred at baseline, cycle 4 day 1, and cycle 7 day 1. CDR3 length equals 16 residues. The receptor was isolated from an adult with an advanced solid tumor such as melanoma, head and neck, liver or kidney cancer. Material: CD4+ or CD8+ T cells sorted from blood, obtained in a trial of the OX40 agonist ivuxolimab. The gene calls are TRBV21-1 and TRBJ2-1. TRBV21-1 corresponds to a pseudogene. As DNA, the CDR3 is TGTGCCAGTGGGGCCGGGGGCTGGAGCTCCTACAATGAGCAGTTCTTC. It yields the protein CASGAGGWSSYNEQFF.